This T cell receptor (beta chain) was observed in a study of CD8 T cells in ankylosing spondylitis. Findings and limits, study-wide: Characteristic of ankylosing spondylitis blood, it appeared, was a TCR beta motif comprising fewer than 10 highly homologous variants. Disease-associated clones were reportedly significantly overrepresented in matched ankylosing spondylitis synovial fluid.

TCRdb analysed the 5' RACE reads with MiXCR anew, one entry per CDR3 protein. The repertoire has about 240,000 distinct CDR3 sequences, 8.6% of them found once; the top ten carry 6.5% to 7%. From germline, CDR1 is DFQATT and CDR2 SNEGSKA (reference sequence). The V segment lost 5 bases and the J segment 9 bases; nucleotides outside the gene matches: 7. The CDR3 loop spans 12 amino acids. This clonotype came up a few times. Its specificity is unknown. A much more abundant neighbour one base away suggests this may be a read error. The chain joins TRBV20-1 to TRBJ1-5, with 7 bases that match TRBD1. The TCR was taken from a male donor with ankylosing spondylitis or in good health (not recorded which). Specimen: blood, either unsorted or a sorted T cell fraction (not recorded which). The CDR3 region has the DNA TGCAGTGCTGGGGACAGATATCGGCCCCAGCATTTT. Translation: CSAGDRYRPQHF.